Listed here is a single T cell receptor beta chain. Its antigen is undetermined. This sample was taken from a study of blood T cells in healthy people across ages. This CDR3 spans 13 amino acids. CDR1 ENHRY and CDR2 SYGVKD come from the germline V gene. Trimming shortened V by 5 bases and J by 1 base, and 7 bases separated the two germline ends. Study-level results: There were more naive CD4+ cells and higher diversity in long-lived donors than in aged donors. Naive T cell percentage by flow cytometry tracked strongly with beta diversity.

With a J-beta primer mix and a sample-barcoded 5' primer, a second PCR ran roughly 6 to 12 cycles. TCRdb reanalysed the 5' RACE reads using MiXCR and keeps one entry per CDR3 protein. The repertoire holds almost 1 million distinct CDR3 sequences, around 54% seen once, with about a fifth in the top ten. Each donor supplied roughly 9.1 milliliters of peripheral blood. The V call is TRBV10-3, the J call TRBJ2-3; no clear D gene. The source of this sequence is a woman between 55 and 75 years old in good health. The sequenced material came from blood. This chain's CDR3 is CAISLRGTDTQYF. CDR3 nucleotides: TGTGCCATCAGTCTTAGGGGCACAGATACGCAGTATTTT.